The text below deals with one TCR beta chain. Its target is unknown. Unique molecular identifiers featured in each of the TCR beta cDNA libraries. A single record per CDR3 protein comes from TCRdb applying MiXCR to the PCR reads. The table records under 650,000 distinct CDR3 sequences, around 44% of them present only once. The data are from a study of post-analysis software for immune sequencing data. Study observations and caveats: In patients, TRBV5-6, TRBV5-1 and TRBV20-1 belonged to about five TRBV segments found more frequently than in controls.

The V and J ends lost 5 bases and 5 bases respectively, with 14 bases between them. CDR1 SGHRS and CDR2 YFSETQ come from the germline V gene. The CDR3 length is 14 residues. Source material: blood. This chain links TRBV5-1 with TRBJ2-1; TRBD2 is a possible D gene (6 bases). The sequence was obtained from a girl aged 10 to 17 with multiple sclerosis. In DNA, the CDR3 is TGCGCCAGCAGTCTTAGCGGAACCCACAATGAGCAGTTCTTC. Protein: CASSLSGTHNEQFF.